Listed below are T cell receptor beta chains from one sample, sequenced in a study of tumor-infiltrating lymphocytes in primary liver carcinoma. TCRdb itself ran the multiplex PCR reads through MiXCR, one entry per CDR3 protein. The table has approximately 110,000 distinct CDR3 sequences, 64% seen once. Sequenced input: liver tumor tissue from sampling region 3. Receptor source: a woman aged 55-69 years with primary liver carcinoma and hepatitis B virus infection. Each CDR3 is given with its conserved first and last residue. The D gene is left open where the match is weak. Some rows mark clone size as missing; the rest say once, few, many or name a class of expanded clone.

j_call d_call clone_size cdr3_length v_call cdr3_aa cdr3_nt
TRBJ2-1 NA once 13 TRBV11-3 CASSAWGYNEQLF TGTGCCAGCAGTGCCTGGGGCTACAATGAGCAACTCTTC
TRBJ1-1 NA few 13 TRBV20-1 CSARTLMNTEAFF TGCAGTGCCCGGACACTCATGAACACTGAAGCTTTCTTT
TRBJ2-1 NA NA 13 TRBV6-5 CASSNSSDNEQFF TGTGCCAGCAGTAACTCGTCGGACAATGAGCAGTTCTTC
TRBJ2-3 NA NA 12 TRBV11-2 CASIPLEGTQYF TGTGCCAGTATCCCCCTCGAGGGTACGCAGTATTTT
TRBJ2-1 TRBD2 few 14 TRBV20-1 CSVPELAAYNEQFF TGCAGCGTACCGGAACTAGCGGCATACAATGAGCAGTTCTTC
TRBJ2-2 NA many 16 TRBV7-3 CASSPQGGENTGELFF TGTGCCAGCAGCCCCCAGGGGGGGGAGAACACCGGGGAGCTGTTTTTT
TRBJ2-2 NA NA 15 TRBV7-3 CASSLNGGHSGELFF TGTGCCAGCAGCTTAAATGGAGGGCACAGCGGGGAGCTGTTTTTT
TRBJ2-3 TRBD2 NA 16 TRBV5-4 CASSPGLAGFTDTQYF TGTGCCAGCAGCCCCGGACTAGCGGGTTTCACAGATACGCAGTATTTT
TRBJ2-1 NA medium-sized 14 TRBV11-3 CASGPKGTYNEQFF TGTGCCAGCGGGCCCAAGGGAACCTACAATGAGCAGTTCTTC
TRBJ2-7 NA NA 16 TRBV2 CASSTEGRDLLNEQYF TGTGCCAGCAGTACGGAAGGCCGAGACCTCCTAAACGAGCAGTACTTC
TRBJ1-6 NA many 17 TRBV7-8 CASSLAGTALYNSPLHF TGTGCCAGCAGCTTAGCGGGAACGGCCCTATATAATTCACCCCTCCACTTT
TRBJ2-7 TRBD2 few 17 TRBV7-8 CASSPRLAGSPTYEQYF TGTGCCAGCAGCCCCCGACTAGCGGGATCGCCTACCTACGAGCAGTACTTC
TRBJ2-1 TRBD2 once 15 TRBV11-3 CASNLGAGAMIEQFF TGTGCTAGCAACTTAGGAGCGGGAGCGATGATTGAGCAGTTCTTC